The 14 T cell receptor beta chains listed next were all sequenced from one sample in a study of blood T cells in healthy people across ages. A sample-barcoded 5' primer and a J-beta primer mix were used in a second PCR of about 7 to 12 cycles. TCRdb analysed the 5' RACE reads with MiXCR anew, one entry per CDR3 protein. The sample has some 760,000 distinct CDR3 sequences, approximately 25% seen once. These data were also filed under a second study, of T cells of mothers and their children.

The sequenced material came from blood. These receptors all come from a boy aged 5 to 17 in good health.

This clonotype was picked up a small number of times. This chain connects TRBV4-1 to TRBJ2-6; 7 nucleotides align to TRBD1. With 4 bases clipped from V and 0 bases from J, the junction kept 3 bases outside the gene matches. CDR3 length equals 16 residues. The germline V gene has CDR1 MGHRA and CDR2 YSYEKL. CDR3 nucleotide sequence: TGCGCCAGCAGCCCCGACAGGGCCTCTGGGGCCAACGTCCTGACTTTC. Protein sequence: CASSPDRASGANVLTF.

This clonotype was seen more than once but under ten times. The gene calls are TRBV10-3 and TRBJ2-3; weak D call: TRBD2 (5 bases). Germline V gene sequence: CDR1 ENHRY, CDR2 SYGVKD. V lost 7 bases and J 3 bases, leaving 8 bases between the germline ends. CDR3 length: 12 residues. In nucleotides, the CDR3 is TGTGCCATCATGGGAGCGACAGATACGCAGTATTTT. Its translation: CAIMGATDTQYF.

This clonotype came up a few times. The chain combines TRBV28 with TRBJ2-7, with D possibly called TRBD1 or TRBD2 (6 bases each). Germline V gives CDR1 MDHEN, CDR2 SYDVKM. Trimming pared 5 bases from V and 5 bases from J, leaving 16 bases between. This CDR3 is 14 amino acids long. As DNA, the CDR3 is TGTGCCAGCAGTCCTTCGGGGGCACTGAACGAGCAGTACTTC. Translation: CASSPSGALNEQYF.

A few counts support this clonotype. One junction end does not reproduce the germline sequence, and a read error may be involved. The V and J genes are TRBV11-2 and TRBJ2-5, with TRBD2 as a possible D gene (6 bases). CDR1 and CDR2 (germline): SGHAT, FQNNGV. The CDR3 length is 12 residues. CDR3 nucleotide sequence: TGTGCCAGCGAGGGACTTAAAGAGGCCCAGTACTTC. This encodes CASEGLKEAQYF. Full variable domain (outside the CDR3, taken from reference TRBV11-2 and TRBJ2-5): EAGVAQSPRYKIIEKRQSVAFWCNPISGHATLYWYQQILGQGPKLLIQFQNNGVVDDSQLPKDRFSAERLKGVDSTLKIQPAKLEDSAVYLCASEGLKEAQYFGPGTRLLVL.

This sequence joins TRBV5-5 and TRBJ2-1, with a possible D match to TRBD1 (6 bases). Deletions cut 2 bases from V and 4 bases from J, with 16 bases between. The germline V gene encodes CDR1 SGHKS and CDR2 YYEKEE (reference sequence). CDR3 size: 16 residues. The chain's CDR3 is CASSLEDSQYYNEQFF. The DNA of the CDR3 is TGTGCCAGCAGCTTAGAGGACAGCCAGTATTACAATGAGCAGTTCTTC.

The sample holds a few counts of this clonotype. The CDR3 here is CASSLAMVASGISYEQYF. CDR3 coding DNA: TGTGCCAGCAGCTTAGCGATGGTGGCTAGCGGTATCTCCTACGAGCAGTACTTC. This sequence joins TRBV7-2 and TRBJ2-7; TRBD2 matches at 7 bases. Germline V gene lookup returns CDR1 SGHTA and CDR2 FQGNSA. This CDR3 is 18 amino acids long. V was pared by 0 bases and J by 0 bases, with 11 bases of the junction left unmatched.

The chain is built from TRBV27 and TRBJ2-7, with 8 bases fitting TRBD2. V lost 2 bases, J lost 4 bases, and 7 bases stayed unmatched. The germline gives CDR1 MNHEY, CDR2 SMNVEV (reference sequence). The length of the CDR3 is 15 residues. The CDR3 region has the DNA TGTGCCAGCAGTTTAGGCGGGAGGCCTGTTTACGAGCAGTACTTC. Its translation is CASSLGGRPVYEQYF.

This chain uses TRBV7-9 with TRBJ2-3, with D maybe TRBD2 (5 bases). This CDR3 has 13 amino acids. Trimming removed 8 bases at V and 0 bases at J, with 9 bases between. The V gene's germline CDR1 is SEHNR and CDR2 FQNEAQ (reference sequence). This CDR3 is CASLLGSTDTQYF. The DNA for the CDR3 is TGTGCCAGCTTACTAGGGAGCACAGATACGCAGTATTTT. Using reference TRBV7-9 and TRBJ2-3 for the parts outside the CDR3, the full variable domain is DTGVSQNPRHKITKRGQNVTFRCDPISEHNRLYWYRQTLGQGPEFLTYFQNEAQLEKSRLLSDRFSAERPKGSFSTLEIQRTEQGDSAMYLCASLLGSTDTQYFGPGTRLTVL.

Only a few counts were recorded for this clonotype. The CDR3 coding sequence is TGTGCCAGCAGCTCATCGAGGGGGAGGTTCGAGACCCAGTACTTC. It encodes CASSSSRGRFETQYF. This sequence joins TRBV7-9 and TRBJ2-5; D might be TRBD1 or TRBD2, each matching 6 bases. The CDR3 is made up of 15 amino acids. V lost 4 bases and J lost 5, with 17 bases in between. The germline V gene encodes CDR1 SEHNR and CDR2 FQNEAQ (reference sequence).

This clonotype was recorded a few times. This chain links TRBV5-5 with TRBJ2-1; D remains unclear. CDR1 is SGHKS, CDR2 YYEKEE, per germline (reference sequence). V lost 0 bases to trimming and J lost 9 bases, with 10 bases between them. This CDR3 is built from 13 residues. CDR3 loop: CASSLGVSAEQFF. CDR3 sequence (DNA): TGTGCCAGCAGCTTGGGAGTTTCGGCTGAGCAGTTCTTC.

The V call is TRBV20-1, the J call TRBJ1-1, with 8 nucleotides matching TRBD1. CDR3 length: 15 residues. After removal of 6 bases from V and 6 bases from J, the junction contained 15 bases not matched to a gene. The germline V gene encodes CDR1 DFQATT and CDR2 SNEGSKA (reference sequence). The CDR3 here is CSAPEGRTGYAEAFF. CDR3 coding DNA: TGCAGTGCCCCCGAGGGGCGGACAGGGTACGCTGAAGCTTTCTTT.

This clonotype was counted a few times. This chain links TRBV5-5 with TRBJ1-5, with unresolved D. V dropped 0 bases and J dropped 3 bases, with 4 bases sitting between them. The CDR3 length is 13 residues. The germline V gene encodes CDR1 SGHKS and CDR2 YYEKEE (reference sequence). CDR3 sequence: CASSLEPNQPQHF. Here the CDR3 DNA reads TGTGCCAGCAGCTTGGAACCCAATCAGCCCCAGCATTTT. The full variable domain, in which reference TRBV5-5 and TRBJ1-5 provide the parts outside the CDR3, is DAGVTQSPTHLIKTRGQQVTLRCSPISGHKSVSWYQQVLGQGPQFIFQYYEKEERGRGNFPDRFSARQFPNYSSELNVNALLLGDSALYLCASSLEPNQPQHFGDGTRLSIL.

The genes are TRBV12-3 or TRBV12-4 and TRBJ1-2; 7 bases map to TRBD1. The V and J ends lost 7 bases and 5 bases, in that order; junction bases with no gene match: 10. The CDR3 runs 14 residues. CDR3 nucleotides: TGTGCCAGCACCCTCGAGGGGGCAAGGTATGGCTACACCTTC. Its translation is CASTLEGARYGYTF.

This clonotype was counted a few times. The chain employs TRBV28 and TRBJ2-7; D is possibly TRBD2 (7 bases). V was shortened by 4 bases and J by 7 bases, with 20 bases between the two germline ends. Germline V gene sequence: CDR1 MDHEN, CDR2 SYDVKM. The CDR3 has 15 amino acids. The CDR3, as DNA: TGTGCCAGCAGTTGGGGGGGCAGGAGGCCTTTAGAGCAGTACTTC. Translating it yields CASSWGGRRPLEQYF.